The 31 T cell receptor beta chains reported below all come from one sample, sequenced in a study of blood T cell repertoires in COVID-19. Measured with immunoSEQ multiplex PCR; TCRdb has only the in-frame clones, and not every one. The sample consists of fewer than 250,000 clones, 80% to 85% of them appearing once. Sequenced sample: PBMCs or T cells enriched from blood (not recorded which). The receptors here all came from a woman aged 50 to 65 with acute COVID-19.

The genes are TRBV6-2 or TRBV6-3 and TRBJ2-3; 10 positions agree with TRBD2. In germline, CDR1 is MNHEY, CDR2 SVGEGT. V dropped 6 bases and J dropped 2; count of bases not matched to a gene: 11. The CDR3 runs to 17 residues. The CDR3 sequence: CASSLFRTSGTTDTQYF. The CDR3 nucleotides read TGTGCCAGCAGCCTCTTTAGGACTAGCGGAACCACAGATACGCAGTATTTT.

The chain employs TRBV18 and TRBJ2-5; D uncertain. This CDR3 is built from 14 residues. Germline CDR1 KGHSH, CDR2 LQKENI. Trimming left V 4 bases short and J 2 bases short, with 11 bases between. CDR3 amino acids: CASSRRAEQETQYF. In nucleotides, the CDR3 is TGTGCCAGCTCACGGCGCGCGGAACAAGAGACCCAGTACTTC.

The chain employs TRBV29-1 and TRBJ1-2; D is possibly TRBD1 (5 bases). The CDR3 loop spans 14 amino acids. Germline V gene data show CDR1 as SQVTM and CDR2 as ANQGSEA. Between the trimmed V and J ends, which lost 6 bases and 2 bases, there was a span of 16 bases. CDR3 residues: CSVSSTVENYGYTF. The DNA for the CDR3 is TGCAGCGTGTCGTCGACAGTGGAGAACTATGGCTACACCTTC.

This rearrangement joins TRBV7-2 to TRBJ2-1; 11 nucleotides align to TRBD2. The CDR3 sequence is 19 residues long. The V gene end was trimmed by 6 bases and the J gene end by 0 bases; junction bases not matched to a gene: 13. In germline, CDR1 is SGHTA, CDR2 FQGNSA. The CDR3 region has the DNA TGTGCCAGCAGAGGTCAGACTAGCGGGGAGGTCGGCTCCTACAATGAGCAGTTCTTC. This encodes CASRGQTSGEVGSYNEQFF.

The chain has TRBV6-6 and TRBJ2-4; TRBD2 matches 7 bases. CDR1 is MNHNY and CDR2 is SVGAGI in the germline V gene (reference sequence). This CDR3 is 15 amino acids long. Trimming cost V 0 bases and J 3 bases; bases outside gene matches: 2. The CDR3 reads CASSYSSGYKNIQYF. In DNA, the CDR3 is TGTGCCAGCAGTTACTCTAGCGGGTACAAAAACATTCAGTACTTC.

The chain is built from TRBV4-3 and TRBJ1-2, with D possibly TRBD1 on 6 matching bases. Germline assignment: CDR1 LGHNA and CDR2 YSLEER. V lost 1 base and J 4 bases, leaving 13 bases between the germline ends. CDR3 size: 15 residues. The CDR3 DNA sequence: TGCGCCAGCAGCCAAGGCCGGGACATGGGCTATGGCTACACCTTC. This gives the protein CASSQGRDMGYGYTF.

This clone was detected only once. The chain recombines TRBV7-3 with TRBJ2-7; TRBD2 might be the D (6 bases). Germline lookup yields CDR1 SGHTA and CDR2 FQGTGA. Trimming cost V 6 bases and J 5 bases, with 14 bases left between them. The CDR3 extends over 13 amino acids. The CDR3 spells CASSPGSGNEQYF. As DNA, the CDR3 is TGTGCCAGCAGTCCCGGGAGTGGTAACGAGCAGTACTTC. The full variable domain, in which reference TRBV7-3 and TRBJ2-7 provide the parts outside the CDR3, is GAGVSQTPSNKVTEKGKYVELRCDPISGHTALYWYRQSLGQGPEFLIYFQGTGAADDSGLPNDRFFAVRPEGSVSTLKIQRTERGDSAVYLCASSPGSGNEQYFGPGTRLTVT.

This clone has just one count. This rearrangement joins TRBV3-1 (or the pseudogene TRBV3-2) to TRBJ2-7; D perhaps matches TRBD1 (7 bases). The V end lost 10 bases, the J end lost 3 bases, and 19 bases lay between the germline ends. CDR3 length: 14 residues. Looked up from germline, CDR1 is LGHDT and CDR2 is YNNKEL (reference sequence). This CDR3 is CAIQGGRGNYEQYF. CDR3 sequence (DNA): TGTGCCATCCAGGGGGGCAGGGGTAACTACGAGCAGTACTTC.

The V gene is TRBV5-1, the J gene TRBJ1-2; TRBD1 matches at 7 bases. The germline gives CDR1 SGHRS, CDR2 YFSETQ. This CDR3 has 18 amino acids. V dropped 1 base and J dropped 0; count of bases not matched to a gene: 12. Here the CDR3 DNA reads TGCGCCAGCAGCTTGACGACACCGGGGACAGAACCTAACTATGGCTACACCTTC. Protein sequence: CASSLTTPGTEPNYGYTF.

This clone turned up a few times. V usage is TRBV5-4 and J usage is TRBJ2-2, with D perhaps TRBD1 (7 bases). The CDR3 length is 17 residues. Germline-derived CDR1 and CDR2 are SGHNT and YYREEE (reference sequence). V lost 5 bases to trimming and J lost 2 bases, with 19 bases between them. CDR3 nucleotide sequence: TGTGCCAGCAGTCCTGGAGGGGGCAGGATAAACACCGGGGAGCTGTTTTTT. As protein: CASSPGGGRINTGELFF.

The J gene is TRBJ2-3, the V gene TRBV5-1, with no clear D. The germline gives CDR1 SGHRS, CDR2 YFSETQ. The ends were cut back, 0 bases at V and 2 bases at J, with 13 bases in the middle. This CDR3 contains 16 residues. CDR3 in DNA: TGCGCCAGCAGCTTGGCCGTAGCCGCAGCCACAGATACGCAGTATTTT. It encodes CASSLAVAAATDTQYF.

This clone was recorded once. The CDR3 reads CASSWGGLDAYEQYF. In nucleotides, the CDR3 is TGCGCCAGCAGCTGGGGGGGACTAGACGCCTACGAGCAGTACTTC. The genes are TRBV5-1 and TRBJ2-7; 8 nucleotides match TRBD2. With 3 bases clipped from V and 2 bases from J, the junction kept 7 bases outside the gene matches. This CDR3 spans 15 amino acids. Per the germline V gene, CDR1 is SGHRS and CDR2 is YFSETQ.

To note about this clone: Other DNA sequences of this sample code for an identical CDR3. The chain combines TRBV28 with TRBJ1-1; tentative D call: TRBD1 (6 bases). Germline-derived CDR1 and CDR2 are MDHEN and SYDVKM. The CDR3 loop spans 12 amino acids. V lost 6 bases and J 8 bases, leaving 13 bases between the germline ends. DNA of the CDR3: TGTGCCAGCAGCCTCAGGACAGCCGAAGCTTTCTTT. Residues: CASSLRTAEAFF.

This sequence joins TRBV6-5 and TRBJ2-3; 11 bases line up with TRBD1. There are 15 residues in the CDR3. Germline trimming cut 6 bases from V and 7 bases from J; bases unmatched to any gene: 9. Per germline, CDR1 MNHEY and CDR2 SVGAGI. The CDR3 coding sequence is TGTGCCAGCAGACCCGGGACAGGGGGTGAGAATACGCAGTATTTT. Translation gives CASRPGTGGENTQYF.

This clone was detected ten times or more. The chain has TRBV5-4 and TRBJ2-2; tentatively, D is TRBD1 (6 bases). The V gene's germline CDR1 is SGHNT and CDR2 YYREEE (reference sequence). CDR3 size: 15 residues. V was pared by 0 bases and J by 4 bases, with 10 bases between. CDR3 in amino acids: CASSLGGPGTGELFF. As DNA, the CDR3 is TGTGCCAGCAGCTTGGGGGGGCCTGGCACCGGGGAGCTGTTTTTT.

This chain's CDR3 is CASSQQGYGYTF. CDR3 DNA: TGTGCCAGCAGCCAACAGGGATATGGCTACACCTTC. The chain links TRBV3-1 (or the pseudogene TRBV3-2) to TRBJ1-2; a possible D gene is TRBD1 (5 bases). Germline V gene data show CDR1 as LGHDT and CDR2 as YNNKEL (reference sequence). CDR3 size: 12 residues. Trimming took off 2 bases at V and 5 bases at J, with 6 bases between the two ends.

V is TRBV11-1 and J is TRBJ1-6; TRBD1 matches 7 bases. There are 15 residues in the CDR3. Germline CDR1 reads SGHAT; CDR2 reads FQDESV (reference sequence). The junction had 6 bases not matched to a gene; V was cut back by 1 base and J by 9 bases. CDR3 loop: CASSLGGGGISPLHF. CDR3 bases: TGTGCCAGCAGCTTAGGCGGAGGGGGCATTTCACCCCTCCACTTT.

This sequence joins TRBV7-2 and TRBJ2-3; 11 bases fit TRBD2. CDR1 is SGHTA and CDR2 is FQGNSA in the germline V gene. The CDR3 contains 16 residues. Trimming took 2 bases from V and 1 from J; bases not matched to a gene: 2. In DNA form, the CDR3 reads TGTGCCAGCAGCTTACTAGCGGGAGGACGCACAGATACGCAGTATTTT. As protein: CASSLLAGGRTDTQYF.

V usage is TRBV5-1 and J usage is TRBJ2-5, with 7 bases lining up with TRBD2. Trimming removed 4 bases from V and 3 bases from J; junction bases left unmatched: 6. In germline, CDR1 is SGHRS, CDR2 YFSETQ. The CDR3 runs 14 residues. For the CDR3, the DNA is TGCGCCAGCAGCAGAGGGACTACGGAAGAGACCCAGTACTTC. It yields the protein CASSRGTTEETQYF.

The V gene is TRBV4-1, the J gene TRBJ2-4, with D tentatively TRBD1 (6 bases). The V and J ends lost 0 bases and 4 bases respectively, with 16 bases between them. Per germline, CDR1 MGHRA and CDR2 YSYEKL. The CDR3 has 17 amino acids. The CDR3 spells CASSQDYRAGGKNIQYF. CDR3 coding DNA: TGCGCCAGCAGCCAAGACTACAGGGCAGGAGGTAAAAACATTCAGTACTTC.

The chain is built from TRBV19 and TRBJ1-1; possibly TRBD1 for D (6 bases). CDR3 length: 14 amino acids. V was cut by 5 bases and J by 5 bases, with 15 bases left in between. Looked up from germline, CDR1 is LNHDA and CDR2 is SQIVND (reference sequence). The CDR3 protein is CASSFQQGSTEAFF. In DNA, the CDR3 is TGTGCCAGTAGTTTTCAACAGGGTAGTACTGAAGCTTTCTTT. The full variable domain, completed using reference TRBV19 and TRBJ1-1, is DGGITQSPKYLFRKEGQNVTLSCEQNLNHDAMYWYRQDPGQGLRLIYYSQIVNDFQKGDIAEGYSVSREKKESFPLTVTSAQKNPTAFYLCASSFQQGSTEAFFGQGTRLTVV.

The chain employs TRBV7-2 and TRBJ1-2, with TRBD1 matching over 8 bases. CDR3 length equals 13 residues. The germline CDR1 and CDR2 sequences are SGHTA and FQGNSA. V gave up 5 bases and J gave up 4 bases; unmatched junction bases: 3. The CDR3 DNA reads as TGTGCCAGCAGCGAGACAGGGGTCTATGGCTACACCTTC. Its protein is CASSETGVYGYTF. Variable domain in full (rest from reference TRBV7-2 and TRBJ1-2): GAGVSQSPSNKVTEKGKDVELRCDPISGHTALYWYRQSLGQGLEFLIYFQGNSAPDKSGLPSDRFSAERTGGSVSTLTIQRTQQEDSAVYLCASSETGVYGYTFGSGTRLTVV.

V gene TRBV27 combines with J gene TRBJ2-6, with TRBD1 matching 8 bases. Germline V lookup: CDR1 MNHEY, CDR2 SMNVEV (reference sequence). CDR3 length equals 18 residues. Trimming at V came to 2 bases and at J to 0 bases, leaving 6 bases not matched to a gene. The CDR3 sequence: CASSLKGQAISGANVLTF. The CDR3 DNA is TGTGCCAGCAGTTTAAAGGGACAGGCAATCTCTGGGGCCAACGTCCTGACTTTC.

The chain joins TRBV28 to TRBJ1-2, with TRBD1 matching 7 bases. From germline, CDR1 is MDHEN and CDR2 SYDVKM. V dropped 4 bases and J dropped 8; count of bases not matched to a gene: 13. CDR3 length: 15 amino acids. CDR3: CASSSQTGQQSGYTF. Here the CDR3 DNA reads TGTGCCAGCAGTTCCCAAACGGGACAGCAAAGCGGCTACACCTTC.

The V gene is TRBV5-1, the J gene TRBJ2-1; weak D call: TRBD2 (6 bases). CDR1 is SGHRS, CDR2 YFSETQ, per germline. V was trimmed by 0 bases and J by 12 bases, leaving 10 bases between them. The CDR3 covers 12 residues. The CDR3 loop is CASSLGQGGQFF. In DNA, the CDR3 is TGCGCCAGCAGCTTGGGGCAGGGAGGGCAGTTCTTC. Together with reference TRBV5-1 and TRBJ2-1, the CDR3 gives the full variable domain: KAGVTQTPRYLIKTRGQQVTLSCSPISGHRSVSWYQQTPGQGLQFLFEYFSETQRNKGNFPGRFSGRQFSNSRSEMNVSTLELGDSALYLCASSLGQGGQFFGPGTRLTVL.

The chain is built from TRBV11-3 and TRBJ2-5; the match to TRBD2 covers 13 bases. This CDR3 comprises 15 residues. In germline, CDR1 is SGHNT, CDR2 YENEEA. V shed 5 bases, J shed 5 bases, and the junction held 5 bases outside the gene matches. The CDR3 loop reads CASSTGLAGDETQYF. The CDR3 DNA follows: TGTGCCAGCAGCACCGGACTAGCGGGGGATGAGACCCAGTACTTC.

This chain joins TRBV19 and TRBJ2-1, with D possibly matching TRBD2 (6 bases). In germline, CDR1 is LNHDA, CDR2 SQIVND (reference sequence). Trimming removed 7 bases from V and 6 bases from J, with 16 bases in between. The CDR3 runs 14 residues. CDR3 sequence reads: CASNLGGSFNEQFF. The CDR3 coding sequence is TGTGCCAGTAATTTGGGAGGTTCGTTCAATGAGCAGTTCTTC.

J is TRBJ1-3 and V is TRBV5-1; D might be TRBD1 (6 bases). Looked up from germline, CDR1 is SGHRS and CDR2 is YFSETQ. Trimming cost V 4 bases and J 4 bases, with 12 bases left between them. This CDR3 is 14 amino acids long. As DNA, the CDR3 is TGCGCCAGCAGCCCGGGACACCCGGGAAACACCATATATTTT. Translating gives CASSPGHPGNTIYF. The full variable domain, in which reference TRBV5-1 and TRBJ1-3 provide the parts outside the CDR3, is KAGVTQTPRYLIKTRGQQVTLSCSPISGHRSVSWYQQTPGQGLQFLFEYFSETQRNKGNFPGRFSGRQFSNSRSEMNVSTLELGDSALYLCASSPGHPGNTIYFGEGSWLTVV.

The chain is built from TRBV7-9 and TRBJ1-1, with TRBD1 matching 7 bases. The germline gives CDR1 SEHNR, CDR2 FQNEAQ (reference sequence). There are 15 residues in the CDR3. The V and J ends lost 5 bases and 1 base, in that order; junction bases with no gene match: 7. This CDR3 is CASSVTGQENTEAFF. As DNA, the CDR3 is TGTGCCAGCAGCGTTACTGGACAGGAGAACACTGAAGCTTTCTTT.

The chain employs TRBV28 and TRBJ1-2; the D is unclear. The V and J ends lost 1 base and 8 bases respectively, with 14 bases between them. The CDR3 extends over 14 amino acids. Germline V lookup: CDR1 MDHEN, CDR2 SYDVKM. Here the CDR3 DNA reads TGTGCCAGCAGTTTATATTACGGGATCAGGGGCTACACCTTC. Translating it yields CASSLYYGIRGYTF.

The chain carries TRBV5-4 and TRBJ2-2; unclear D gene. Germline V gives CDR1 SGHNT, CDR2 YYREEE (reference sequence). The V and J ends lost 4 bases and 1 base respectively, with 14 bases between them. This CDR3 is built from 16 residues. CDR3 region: CASSEDIGVNTGELFF. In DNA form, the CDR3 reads TGTGCCAGCAGCGAGGATATAGGAGTGAACACCGGGGAGCTGTTTTTT. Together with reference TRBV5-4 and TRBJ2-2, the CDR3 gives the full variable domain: ETGVTQSPTHLIKTRGQQVTLRCSSQSGHNTVSWYQQALGQGPQFIFQYYREEENGRGNFPPRFSGLQFPNYSSELNVNALELDDSALYLCASSEDIGVNTGELFFGEGSRLTVL.